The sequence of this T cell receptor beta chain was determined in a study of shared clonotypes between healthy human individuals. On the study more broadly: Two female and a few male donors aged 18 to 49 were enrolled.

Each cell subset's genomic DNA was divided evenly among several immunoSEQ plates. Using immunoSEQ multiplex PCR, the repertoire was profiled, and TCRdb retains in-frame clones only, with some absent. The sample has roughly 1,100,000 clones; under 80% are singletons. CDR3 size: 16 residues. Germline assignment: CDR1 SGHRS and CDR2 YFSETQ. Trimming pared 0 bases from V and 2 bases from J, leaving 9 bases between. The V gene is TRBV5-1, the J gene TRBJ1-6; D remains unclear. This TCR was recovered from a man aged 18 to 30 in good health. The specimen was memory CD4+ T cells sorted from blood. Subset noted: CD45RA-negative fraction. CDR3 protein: CASSLAPQAYNSPLHF. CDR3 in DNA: TGCGCCAGCAGCTTGGCACCGCAAGCCTATAATTCACCCCTCCACTTT.